This TCR beta chain was captured in a study of T cell repertoires in cytomegalovirus infection. This clonotype was recorded at least ten times. V dropped 8 bases and J dropped 9 bases, with 20 bases sitting between them. The length of the CDR3 is 14 residues. In germline, CDR1 is MNHEY, CDR2 SVGEGT. One entry per CDR3 protein results from TCRdb running MiXCR on the reads. The sample has around 490,000 distinct CDR3 sequences; 26% are singletons. The sequence came from a human donor in good health (CMV status not recorded). Some clones in this sample may be carry-over from other donors' samples. This chain connects TRBV6-2 or TRBV6-3 to TRBJ2-1; D possibly corresponds to TRBD2 (6 bases). The sample consisted of PBMCs. This CDR3 reads CASRVGGSLLEQFF. CDR3 DNA sequence: TGTGCCAGCCGCGTCGGGGGAAGCCTCCTTGAGCAGTTCTTC.